Reported below is one TCR beta chain. Germline trimming cut 3 bases from V and 3 bases from J; bases unmatched to any gene: 4. There are 15 residues in the CDR3. Germline loops: CDR1 MNHNS, CDR2 SASEGT. Amplification used 60 Vbeta primers and 13 Jbeta primers. Sequencing was performed with immunoSEQ multiplex PCR; in TCRdb, only in-frame clones are kept and a portion is missing. Counted here are about 170,000 clones, approximately 80% occurring once; the ten biggest clones make up about 2.3%. The record originates from a study of cytomegalovirus exposure and HLA in healthy donors. Sequenced material: PBMCs. The source is a woman between 45 and 65 years old in good health and CMV-seronegative. The chain has TRBV6-1 and TRBJ1-4; 7 nucleotides line up with TRBD1. CDR3 coding DNA: TGTGCCAGCAGTGACGAAGGGACAGCTAATGAAAAACTGTTTTTT. Translating gives CASSDEGTANEKLFF.